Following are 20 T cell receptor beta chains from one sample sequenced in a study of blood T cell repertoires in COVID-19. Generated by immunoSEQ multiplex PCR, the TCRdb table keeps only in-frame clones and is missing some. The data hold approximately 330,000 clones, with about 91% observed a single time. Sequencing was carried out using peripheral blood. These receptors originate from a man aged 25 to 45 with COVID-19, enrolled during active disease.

The CDR3 DNA is TGTGCCAGCAGCGCAACGGGACAGAGCTACGAGCAGTACTTC. This codes for CASSATGQSYEQYF. The chain is built from TRBV9 and TRBJ2-7; TRBD1 aligns across 7 bases. Germline-derived CDR1 and CDR2 are SGDLS and YYNGEE. The V and J ends lost 3 bases and 3 bases, in that order; junction bases with no gene match: 6. This CDR3 contains 14 residues.

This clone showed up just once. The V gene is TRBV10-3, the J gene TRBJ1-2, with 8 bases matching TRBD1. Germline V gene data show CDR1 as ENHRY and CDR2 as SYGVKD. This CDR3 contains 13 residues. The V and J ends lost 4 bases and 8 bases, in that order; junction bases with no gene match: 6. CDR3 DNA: TGTGCCATCAGTGCCGGGACAGGCGGGGGCTACACCTTC. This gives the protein CAISAGTGGGYTF.

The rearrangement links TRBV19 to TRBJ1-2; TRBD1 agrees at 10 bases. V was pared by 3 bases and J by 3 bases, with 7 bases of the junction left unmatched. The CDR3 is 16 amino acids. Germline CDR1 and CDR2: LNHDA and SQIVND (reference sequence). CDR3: CASSIEPGQGYYGYTF. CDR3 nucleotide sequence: TGTGCCAGTAGTATCGAACCGGGACAGGGGTACTATGGCTACACCTTC.

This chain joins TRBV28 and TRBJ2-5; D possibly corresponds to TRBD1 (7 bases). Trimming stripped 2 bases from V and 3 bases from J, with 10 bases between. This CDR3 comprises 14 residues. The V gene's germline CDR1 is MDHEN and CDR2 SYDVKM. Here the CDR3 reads CASSLGGGEETQYF. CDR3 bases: TGTGCCAGCAGTTTAGGAGGGGGCGAAGAGACCCAGTACTTC.

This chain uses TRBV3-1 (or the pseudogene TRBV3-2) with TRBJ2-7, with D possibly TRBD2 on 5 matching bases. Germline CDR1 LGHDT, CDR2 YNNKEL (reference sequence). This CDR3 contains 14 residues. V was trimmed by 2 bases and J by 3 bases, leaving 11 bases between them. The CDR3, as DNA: TGTGCCAGCAGCCAACTCGCAGAGGGCTACGAGCAGTACTTC. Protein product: CASSQLAEGYEQYF.

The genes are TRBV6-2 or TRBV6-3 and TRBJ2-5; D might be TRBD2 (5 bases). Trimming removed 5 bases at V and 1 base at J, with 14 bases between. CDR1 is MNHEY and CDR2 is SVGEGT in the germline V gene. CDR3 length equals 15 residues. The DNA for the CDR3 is TGTGCCAGCAGTGCAGAGAGGGCACTCCAAGAGACCCAGTACTTC. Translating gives CASSAERALQETQYF.

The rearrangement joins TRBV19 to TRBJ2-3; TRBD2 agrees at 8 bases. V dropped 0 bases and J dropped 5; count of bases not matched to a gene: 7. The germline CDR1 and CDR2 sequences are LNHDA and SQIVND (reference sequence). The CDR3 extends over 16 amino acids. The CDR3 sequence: CASSIETVAGGDTQYF. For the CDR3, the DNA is TGTGCCAGTAGTATAGAGACGGTCGCGGGAGGAGATACGCAGTATTTT. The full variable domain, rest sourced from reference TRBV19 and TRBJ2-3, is DGGITQSPKYLFRKEGQNVTLSCEQNLNHDAMYWYRQDPGQGLRLIYYSQIVNDFQKGDIAEGYSVSREKKESFPLTVTSAQKNPTAFYLCASSIETVAGGDTQYFGPGTRLTVL.

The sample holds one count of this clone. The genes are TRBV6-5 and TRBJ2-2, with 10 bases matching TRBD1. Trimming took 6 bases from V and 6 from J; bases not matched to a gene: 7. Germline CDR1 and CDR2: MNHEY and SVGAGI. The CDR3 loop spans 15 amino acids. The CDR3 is CASRTGTGDPGELFF. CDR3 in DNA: TGTGCCAGCAGAACCGGGACAGGGGATCCCGGGGAGCTGTTTTTT.

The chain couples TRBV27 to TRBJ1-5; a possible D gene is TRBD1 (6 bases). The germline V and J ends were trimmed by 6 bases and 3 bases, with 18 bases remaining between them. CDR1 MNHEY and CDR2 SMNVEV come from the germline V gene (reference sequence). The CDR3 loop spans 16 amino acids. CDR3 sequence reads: CASSLRGAIANQPQHF. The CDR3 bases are TGTGCCAGCAGCCTACGGGGGGCGATCGCCAATCAGCCCCAGCATTTT.

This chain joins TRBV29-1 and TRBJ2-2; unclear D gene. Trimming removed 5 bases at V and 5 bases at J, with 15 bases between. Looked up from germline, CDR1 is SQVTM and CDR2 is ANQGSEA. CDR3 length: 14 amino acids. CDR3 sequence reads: CSVRPSVRTGELFF. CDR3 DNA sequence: TGCAGCGTTCGACCCTCAGTGCGGACCGGGGAGCTGTTTTTT.

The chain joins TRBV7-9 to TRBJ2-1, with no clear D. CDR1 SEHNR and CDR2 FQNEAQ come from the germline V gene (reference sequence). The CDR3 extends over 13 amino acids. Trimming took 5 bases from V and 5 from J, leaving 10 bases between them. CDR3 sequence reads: CASSRAANNEQFF. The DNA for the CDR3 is TGTGCCAGCAGCAGGGCAGCAAACAATGAGCAGTTCTTC.

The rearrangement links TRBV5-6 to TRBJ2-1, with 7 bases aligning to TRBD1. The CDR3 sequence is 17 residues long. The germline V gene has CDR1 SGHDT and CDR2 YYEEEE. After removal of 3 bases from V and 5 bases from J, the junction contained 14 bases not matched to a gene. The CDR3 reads CASSSTARQGNHNEQFF. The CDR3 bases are TGTGCCAGCAGCTCGACGGCCCGACAGGGTAACCACAATGAGCAGTTCTTC. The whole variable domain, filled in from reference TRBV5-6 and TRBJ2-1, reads DAGVTQSPTHLIKTRGQQVTLRCSPKSGHDTVSWYQQALGQGPQFIFQYYEEEERQRGNFPDRFSGHQFPNYSSELNVNALLLGDSALYLCASSSTARQGNHNEQFFGPGTRLTVL.

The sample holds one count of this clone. The CDR3 protein is CASTRVGNTEAFF. The CDR3 nucleotides read TGTGCCAGCACCCGGGTTGGTAACACTGAAGCTTTCTTT. The rearrangement joins TRBV27 to TRBJ1-1; D is unclear. CDR3 length: 13 residues. Trimming took 7 bases from V and 2 from J, leaving 11 bases between them. Germline CDR1 and CDR2: MNHEY and SMNVEV (reference sequence).

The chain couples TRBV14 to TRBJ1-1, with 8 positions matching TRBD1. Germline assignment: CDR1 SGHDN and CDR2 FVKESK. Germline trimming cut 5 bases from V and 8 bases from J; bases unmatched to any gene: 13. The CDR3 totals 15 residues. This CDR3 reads CASSSIAGGSLEAFF. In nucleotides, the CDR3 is TGTGCCAGCAGCTCCATCGCAGGGGGCTCGTTGGAAGCTTTCTTT.

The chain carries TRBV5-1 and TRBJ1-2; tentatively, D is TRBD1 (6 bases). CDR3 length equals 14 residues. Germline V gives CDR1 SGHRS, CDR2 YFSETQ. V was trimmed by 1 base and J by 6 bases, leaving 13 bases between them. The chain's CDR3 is CASSLPGGRHGYTF. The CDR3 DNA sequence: TGCGCCAGCAGCTTGCCGGGGGGCAGACATGGCTACACCTTC.

For the CDR3, the DNA is TGCGCCAGCAGCTTCCTCGGGACAGGGTCCGGAAACACCATATATTTT. Protein sequence: CASSFLGTGSGNTIYF. The chain couples TRBV5-1 to TRBJ1-3; TRBD1 aligns across 9 bases. The CDR3 extends over 16 amino acids. Germline values: CDR1 SGHRS, CDR2 YFSETQ. Trimming took 2 bases from V and 4 from J; bases not matched to a gene: 7.

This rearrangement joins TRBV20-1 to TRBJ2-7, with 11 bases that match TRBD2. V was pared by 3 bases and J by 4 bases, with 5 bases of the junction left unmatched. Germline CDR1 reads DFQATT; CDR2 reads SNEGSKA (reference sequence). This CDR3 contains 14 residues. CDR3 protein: CSASLLAGGYEQYF. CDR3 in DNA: TGCAGTGCTAGTCTGCTAGCGGGGGGTTACGAGCAGTACTTC.

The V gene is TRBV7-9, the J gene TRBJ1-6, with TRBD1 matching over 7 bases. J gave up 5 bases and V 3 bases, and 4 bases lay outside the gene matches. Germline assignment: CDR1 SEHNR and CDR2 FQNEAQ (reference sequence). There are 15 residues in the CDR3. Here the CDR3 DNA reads TGTGCCAGCAGCTTCGGGACAGCCAATAATTCACCCCTCCACTTT. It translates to CASSFGTANNSPLHF.

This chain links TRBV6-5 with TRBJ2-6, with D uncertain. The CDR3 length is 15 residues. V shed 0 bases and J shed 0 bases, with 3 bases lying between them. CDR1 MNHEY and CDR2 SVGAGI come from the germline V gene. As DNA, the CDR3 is TGTGCCAGCAGTTACTCCTACTCTGGGGCCAACGTCCTGACTTTC. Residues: CASSYSYSGANVLTF.

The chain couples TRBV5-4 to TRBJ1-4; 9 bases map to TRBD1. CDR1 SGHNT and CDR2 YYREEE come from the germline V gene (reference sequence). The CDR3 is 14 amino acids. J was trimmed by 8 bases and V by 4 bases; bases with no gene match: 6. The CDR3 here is CASSKGQGNEKLFF. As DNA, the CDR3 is TGTGCCAGCAGCAAGGGACAGGGAAACGAAAAACTGTTTTTT.